A single sample gave rise to the 18 T cell receptor beta chains below, sequenced in a study of blood T cell repertoires in COVID-19. TCRdb's table, derived via immunoSEQ multiplex PCR, lists solely in-frame clones and lacks some. The sample lists about 210,000 clones; approximately 91% were seen once. Sample: peripheral blood. The source of these receptors is a woman aged 40 to 50 with acute or convalescent COVID-19.

The J gene is TRBJ1-2, the V gene TRBV29-1, with TRBD1 as a possible D gene (5 bases). V was pared by 3 bases and J by 8 bases, with 19 bases between. The CDR3 extends over 14 amino acids. Germline values: CDR1 SQVTM, CDR2 ANQGSEA. The CDR3: CSVDMAKWGGGYTF. The CDR3 region has the DNA TGCAGCGTTGACATGGCAAAATGGGGGGGAGGCTACACCTTC.

This clone was observed a handful of times. The chain joins TRBV4-2 to TRBJ2-2; D possibly corresponds to TRBD2 (6 bases). Trimming removed 4 bases at V and 6 bases at J, with 12 bases between. CDR3 length equals 14 residues. Germline assignment: CDR1 LGHNA and CDR2 YNFKEQ. The CDR3 spells CASSPSRGSGELFF. CDR3 bases: TGTGCCAGCAGCCCCAGCCGGGGGTCCGGGGAGCTGTTTTTT.

This clone was found once. The V call is TRBV6-4, the J call TRBJ1-6, with D possibly TRBD1 on 6 matching bases. Looked up from germline, CDR1 is MRHNA and CDR2 is SNTAGT. There are 16 residues in the CDR3. Deletions cut 6 bases from V and 8 bases from J, with 20 bases between. CDR3: CASSLDRPLNYSPLHF. In DNA, the CDR3 is TGTGCCAGCAGCCTCGACAGGCCCCTAAATTATTCACCCCTCCACTTT.

The chain has TRBV9 and TRBJ1-2; D gene unclear. This CDR3 region has 14 residues. CDR1 is SGDLS and CDR2 is YYNGEE in the germline V gene. Deletions cut 3 bases from V and 0 bases from J, with 9 bases between. This chain's CDR3 is CASSGRGANYGYTF. The CDR3 coding sequence is TGTGCCAGCAGCGGCAGAGGAGCTAACTATGGCTACACCTTC.

J is TRBJ2-2 and V is TRBV6-5; D is undetermined. The CDR3 is made up of 14 amino acids. CDR1 and CDR2 (germline): MNHEY, SVGAGI. Trimming pared 6 bases from V and 1 base from J, leaving 9 bases between. CDR3: CASSPTRNTGELFF. The CDR3 nucleotides read TGTGCCAGCAGCCCGACTCGGAACACCGGGGAGCTGTTTTTT.

The chain recombines TRBV14 with TRBJ1-6; 9 bases are a match to TRBD1. CDR1 SGHDN and CDR2 FVKESK come from the germline V gene. This CDR3 contains 15 residues. V shed 6 bases, J shed 11 bases, and the junction held 11 bases outside the gene matches. The CDR3: CASRPSGTGWTPLHF. The DNA of the CDR3 is TGTGCCAGCAGACCTAGTGGGACAGGGTGGACACCCCTCCACTTT.

This clone was observed once. The gene calls are TRBV10-1 and TRBJ2-1; D possibly corresponds to TRBD2 (6 bases). Germline CDR1 reads WNHNN; CDR2 reads SYGVQD (reference sequence). The length of the CDR3 is 13 residues. Trimming cost V 6 bases and J 7 bases, with 13 bases left between them. As DNA, the CDR3 is TGCGCCAGCAGCGGGGGTGCGGAGAATGAGCAGTTCTTC. It translates to CASSGGAENEQFF.

The chain couples TRBV5-4 to TRBJ2-6; 7 nucleotides agree with TRBD1. V was clipped by 4 bases and J by 2 bases; unmatched bases: 0. This CDR3 is 14 amino acids long. CDR1 SGHNT and CDR2 YYREEE come from the germline V gene (reference sequence). The CDR3 sequence is CASSTGAGANVLTF. In DNA, the CDR3 is TGTGCCAGCAGCACAGGGGCTGGGGCCAACGTCCTGACTTTC.

V and J are TRBV11-2 and TRBJ2-1, with 7 bases matching TRBD1. V trimming: 1 base; J trimming: 0 bases; junction bases outside the gene matches: 6. This CDR3 spans 17 amino acids. Germline loops: CDR1 SGHAT, CDR2 FQNNGV. The CDR3 loop is CASSLGPGTASYNEQFF. The CDR3 DNA sequence: TGTGCCAGCAGCTTAGGCCCCGGGACAGCCTCCTACAATGAGCAGTTCTTC.

V is TRBV29-1 and J is TRBJ1-4, with D tentatively TRBD1 (6 bases). V dropped 6 bases and J dropped 7 bases, with 12 bases sitting between them. The CDR3 totals 12 residues. CDR1 and CDR2 (germline): SQVTM, ANQGSEA. The CDR3 sequence is CSVGGGSEKLFF. The CDR3 coding sequence is TGCAGCGTCGGGGGGGGCAGTGAAAAACTGTTTTTT.

The chain is built from TRBV4-2 and TRBJ1-5; D is uncertain. The CDR3 runs 16 residues. Deletions cut 1 base from V and 0 bases from J, with 10 bases between. Germline lookup yields CDR1 LGHNA and CDR2 YNFKEQ. In DNA form, the CDR3 reads TGTGCCAGCAGCCAAGGGCCCGGGTTTAGCAATCAGCCCCAGCATTTT. Its translation: CASSQGPGFSNQPQHF.

The chain employs TRBV4-2 and TRBJ2-3, with 7 nucleotides matching TRBD2. This CDR3 has 17 residues. Looked up from germline, CDR1 is LGHNA and CDR2 is YNFKEQ. V shed 3 bases and J 2 bases; nucleotides not matched to a gene: 11. Written as DNA, the CDR3 is TGTGCCAGCAGCCATGGGGGGGACCCGACTCCCACAGATACGCAGTATTTT. Translation: CASSHGGDPTPTDTQYF.

V is TRBV6-5 and J is TRBJ1-4; D call uncertain. V lost 6 bases to trimming and J lost 2 bases, with 4 bases between them. The V gene's germline CDR1 is MNHEY and CDR2 SVGAGI. The CDR3 length is 12 residues. The CDR3: CASRRTNEKLFF. CDR3 DNA sequence: TGTGCCAGCAGGCGGACTAATGAAAAACTGTTTTTT.

The rearrangement links TRBV12-3 or TRBV12-4 to TRBJ2-2, with D possibly TRBD1 on 6 matching bases. The CDR3 contains 13 residues. With 6 bases removed from V and 4 bases from J, the gap between germline ends came to 9 bases. CDR3 in amino acids: CASRLQGTGELFF. CDR3 in DNA: TGTGCCAGCAGATTACAGGGCACCGGGGAGCTGTTTTTT.

The CDR3 region is CASRLDPYRGQDIQYF. In DNA, the CDR3 is TGTGCAAGTCGCTTAGATCCCTACAGGGGGCAGGACATTCAGTACTTC. This chain joins TRBV12-2 and TRBJ2-4; the D segment call TRBD1 is taken from the table without a DNA check. TRBV12-2 is noted as a pseudogene. The CDR3 loop spans 16 amino acids.

This sequence joins TRBV6-5 and TRBJ2-3; no clear D. The V gene's germline CDR1 is MNHEY and CDR2 SVGAGI. Trimming took 6 bases from V and 0 from J, leaving 13 bases between them. There are 15 residues in the CDR3. As DNA, the CDR3 is TGTGCCAGCAGATCACTCTTGAGGAGCACAGATACGCAGTATTTT. It is translated as CASRSLLRSTDTQYF.

This rearrangement joins TRBV24-1 to TRBJ1-1; perhaps TRBD1 as D (5 bases). The germline gives CDR1 KGHDR, CDR2 SFDVKD. The CDR3 is made up of 13 amino acids. Trimming took 5 bases from V and 5 from J, leaving 11 bases between them. CDR3 nucleotide sequence: TGTGCCACCAGTGGGCAGGGAGGTACTGAAGCTTTCTTT. Encoded protein: CATSGQGGTEAFF.

This clone was picked up one time. This chain uses TRBV6-5 with TRBJ1-2; perhaps TRBD1 as D (6 bases). V was pared by 0 bases and J by 8 bases, with 16 bases between. This CDR3 has 15 residues. Germline V gene lookup returns CDR1 MNHEY and CDR2 SVGAGI. CDR3 in amino acids: CASSYSGQPAVGYTF. The DNA of the CDR3 is TGTGCCAGCAGTTACTCCGGACAGCCCGCTGTAGGCTACACCTTC.